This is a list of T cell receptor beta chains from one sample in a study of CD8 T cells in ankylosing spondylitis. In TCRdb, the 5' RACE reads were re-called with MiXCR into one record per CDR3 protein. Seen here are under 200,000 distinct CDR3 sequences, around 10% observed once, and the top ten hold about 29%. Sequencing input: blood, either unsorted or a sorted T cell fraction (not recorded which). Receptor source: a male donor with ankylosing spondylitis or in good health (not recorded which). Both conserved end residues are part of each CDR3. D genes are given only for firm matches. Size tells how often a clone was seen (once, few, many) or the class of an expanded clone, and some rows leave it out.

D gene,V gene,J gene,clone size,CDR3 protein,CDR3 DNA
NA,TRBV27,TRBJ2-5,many,CASSLGVGAQETQYF,TGTGCCAGCAGTTTAGGGGTTGGGGCCCAAGAGACCCAGTACTTC
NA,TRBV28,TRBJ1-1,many,CASTQGRGRTEAFF,TGTGCCAGCACCCAGGGTCGAGGGCGAACTGAAGCTTTCTTT
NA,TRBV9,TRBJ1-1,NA,CASSVAVSGLGKAFF,TGTGCCAGCAGCGTAGCAGTGTCAGGGCTGGGGAAAGCTTTCTTT
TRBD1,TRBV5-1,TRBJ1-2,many,CASSSPGQGIYGYTF,TGCGCCAGCAGCTCCCCGGGACAGGGGATCTATGGCTACACCTTC
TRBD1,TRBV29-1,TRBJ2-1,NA,CSVDTQGNYNEQFF,TGCAGCGTTGATACACAGGGGAACTACAATGAGCAGTTCTTC
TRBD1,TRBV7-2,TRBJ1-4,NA,CASSLSRQGRGEKLFF,TGTGCCAGCAGCCTCTCGCGACAGGGACGGGGAGAAAAACTGTTTTTT
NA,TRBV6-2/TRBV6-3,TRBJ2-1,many,CASKKETYNEQFF,TGTGCCAGCAAGAAAGAAACCTACAATGAGCAGTTCTTC
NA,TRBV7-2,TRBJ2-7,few,CASSLGPGNYEQYF,TGTGCCAGCAGCTTAGGACCAGGGAACTACGAGCAGTACTTC
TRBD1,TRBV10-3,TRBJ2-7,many,CAISPPGTGAHEQYF,TGTGCCATCAGTCCACCCGGGACAGGGGCCCACGAGCAGTACTTC
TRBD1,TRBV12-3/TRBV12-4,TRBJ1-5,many,CASSSRTGYQPQHF,TGTGCCAGCAGTTCTCGGACAGGGTATCAGCCCCAGCATTTT
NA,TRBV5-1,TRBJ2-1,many,CASSLLNNEQFF,TGCGCCAGCAGCTTGCTGAACAATGAGCAGTTCTTC
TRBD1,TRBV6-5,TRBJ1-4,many,CASSYGAPGQHEKLFF,TGTGCCAGCAGTTACGGGGCCCCGGGACAGCACGAAAAACTGTTTTTT
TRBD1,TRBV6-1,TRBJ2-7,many,CASSPDRGLIYEQYF,TGTGCCAGCAGTCCGGACAGGGGCCTTATATACGAGCAGTACTTC
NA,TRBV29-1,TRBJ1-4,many,CSVEDWTTNEKLFF,TGCAGCGTTGAAGATTGGACAACTAATGAAAAACTGTTTTTT
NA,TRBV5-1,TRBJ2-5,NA,CASSSSPQETQYF,TGCGCCAGCAGCTCCTCCCCCCAAGAGACCCAGTACTTC
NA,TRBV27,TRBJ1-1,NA,CASSRNLLRGGFTEAFF,TGTGCCAGCAGCCGGAACCTCTTGCGGGGAGGGTTCACTGAAGCTTTCTTT
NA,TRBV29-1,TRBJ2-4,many,CSVDRGDAKNIQYF,TGCAGCGTTGACAGGGGGGACGCCAAAAACATTCAGTACTTC
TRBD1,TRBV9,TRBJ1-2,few,CASSVQTGGYGYTF,TGTGCCAGCAGCGTACAGACAGGGGGCTACGGCTACACCTTC
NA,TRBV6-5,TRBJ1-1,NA,CASSYSQGLNTEAFF,TGTGCCAGCAGTTACTCGCAGGGCTTGAACACTGAAGCTTTCTTT
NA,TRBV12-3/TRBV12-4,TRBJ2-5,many,CASSLGVGGDPQETQYF,TGTGCCAGCAGTTTGGGGGTGGGCGGGGACCCCCAAGAGACCCAGTACTTC
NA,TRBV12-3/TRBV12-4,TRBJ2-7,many,CASTRNTLFYEQYF,TGTGCCAGCACCCGTAACACACTTTTCTACGAGCAGTACTTC
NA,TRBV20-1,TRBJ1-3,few,CSASKAGAGNTIYF,TGCAGTGCTAGTAAAGCAGGGGCTGGAAACACCATATATTTT
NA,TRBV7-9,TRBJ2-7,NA,CASSLAGDYEQYF,TGTGCCAGCAGCTTAGCGGGGGACTACGAGCAGTACTTC
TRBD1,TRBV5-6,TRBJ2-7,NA,CASSRPGQGKQEQYF,TGTGCCAGCAGCCGTCCGGGACAGGGAAAACAAGAGCAGTACTTC
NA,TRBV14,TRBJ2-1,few,CASSQDLPTMSHEQFF,TGTGCCAGCAGCCAAGATTTACCTACCATGAGCCATGAGCAGTTCTTC
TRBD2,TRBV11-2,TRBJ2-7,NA,CASSLGGRLNEQYF,TGTGCCAGCAGCTTAGGCGGGAGGTTGAACGAGCAGTACTTC
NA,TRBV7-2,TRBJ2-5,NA,CASSLLLSQETQYF,TGTGCCAGCAGCTTACTCTTAAGCCAAGAGACCCAGTACTTC
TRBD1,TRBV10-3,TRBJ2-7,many,CAISPGTGGYEQYF,TGTGCCATCAGTCCCGGGACAGGGGGCTACGAGCAGTACTTC
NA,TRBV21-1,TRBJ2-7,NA,CASSKRGYEQYF,TGTGCCAGCAGCAAAAGGGGCTACGAGCAGTACTTC
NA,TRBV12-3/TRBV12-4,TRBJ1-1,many,CASSFRGAGGTEAFF,TGTGCCAGCAGTTTTCGGGGGGCAGGAGGGACTGAAGCTTTCTTT
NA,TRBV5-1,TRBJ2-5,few,CASSPNPHLAGQETQYF,TGCGCCAGCAGCCCGAACCCCCATCTAGCCGGCCAAGAGACCCAGTACTTC
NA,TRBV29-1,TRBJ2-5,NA,CSVGSLWTDQETQYF,TGCAGCGTTGGGTCACTGTGGACGGACCAAGAGACCCAGTACTTC
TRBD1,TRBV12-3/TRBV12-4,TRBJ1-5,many,CASSLGQTNQPQHF,TGTGCCAGCAGTTTGGGACAGACTAATCAGCCCCAGCATTTT
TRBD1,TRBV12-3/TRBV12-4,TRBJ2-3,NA,CASSSGQGATDTQYF,TGTGCCAGCAGTTCCGGACAGGGGGCTACAGATACGCAGTATTTT
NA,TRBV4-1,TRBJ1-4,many,CASSQEARRGFEKLFF,TGCGCCAGCAGCCAAGAGGCGCGGCGCGGGTTTGAAAAACTGTTTTTT
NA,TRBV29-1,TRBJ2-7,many,CSVGKTGLDNEQYF,TGCAGCGTTGGTAAGACGGGACTCGATAACGAGCAGTACTTC
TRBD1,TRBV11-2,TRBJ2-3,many,CASTRQGAESDTQYF,TGTGCCAGCACCCGACAGGGGGCAGAGTCAGATACGCAGTATTTT
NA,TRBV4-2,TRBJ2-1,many,CASSQVVGVMGEQFF,TGTGCCAGCAGCCAGGTCGTAGGGGTTATGGGTGAGCAGTTCTTC
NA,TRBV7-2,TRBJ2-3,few,CASSWGLDTQYF,TGTGCCAGCAGCTGGGGATTAGATACGCAGTATTTT
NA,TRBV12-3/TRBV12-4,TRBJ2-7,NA,CASSPRENSDEQYF,TGTGCCAGCAGTCCCAGGGAGAATTCGGACGAGCAGTACTTC
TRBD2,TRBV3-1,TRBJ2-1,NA,CASSQVVAGGSYNAQFF,TGTGCCAGCAGCCAAGTTGTGGCGGGAGGCTCCTACAATGCGCAGTTCTTC
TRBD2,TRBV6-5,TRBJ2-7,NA,CASSYFRGGSYEQYF,TGTGCCAGCAGTTACTTTCGGGGGGGCTCCTACGAGCAGTACTTC
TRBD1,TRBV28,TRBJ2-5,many,CASTGTVLQETQYF,TGTGCCAGCACCGGGACAGTCTTGCAAGAGACCCAGTACTTC
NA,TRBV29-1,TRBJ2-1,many,CSVAWTGDNEQFF,TGCAGCGTTGCGTGGACGGGGGACAATGAGCAGTTCTTC
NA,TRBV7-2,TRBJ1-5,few,CASSFGGNQPQHF,TGTGCCAGCAGCTTTGGAGGGAATCAGCCCCAGCATTTT
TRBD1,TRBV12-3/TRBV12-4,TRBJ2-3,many,CASSPSHRGGDTQYF,TGTGCCAGCAGCCCATCTCACAGGGGTGGTGATACGCAGTATTTT
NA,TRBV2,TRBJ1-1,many,CASSMYLMNTEAFF,TGTGCCAGCAGCATGTATTTGATGAACACTGAAGCTTTCTTT
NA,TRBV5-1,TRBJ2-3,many,CASSLLRSTDTQYF,TGCGCCAGCAGCTTATTGCGAAGCACAGATACGCAGTATTTT
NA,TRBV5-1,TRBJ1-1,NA,CASSLGAGIMNTEAFF,TGCGCCAGCAGCTTGGGGGCCGGGATCATGAACACTGAAGCTTTCTTT
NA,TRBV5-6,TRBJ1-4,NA,CASILRGGANEKLFF,TGTGCCAGCATCCTCCGGGGGGGCGCGAATGAAAAACTGTTTTTT
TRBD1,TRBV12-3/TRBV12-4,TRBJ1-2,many,CASSPDRGHGYTF,TGTGCCAGCAGCCCTGACAGGGGGCATGGCTACACCTTC
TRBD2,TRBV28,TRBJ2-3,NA,CASSPTSGGRDTQYF,TGTGCCAGCAGTCCGACTAGCGGGGGCCGGGATACGCAGTATTTT
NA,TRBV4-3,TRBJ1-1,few,CASSQDYQGLNTEAFF,TGCGCCAGCAGCCAAGATTATCAGGGGTTGAACACTGAAGCTTTCTTT